Shown below are 8 T cell receptor beta chains from a single sample sequenced in a study of metastatic and nonmetastatic thyroid tumors. No treatment of any kind had been given to any patient before thyroid surgery. TCRdb reprocessed the PCR reads using MiXCR. The sample shows around 28,000 clones, roughly 13% of them seen only once. The material sequenced was blood. The receptor set was obtained from a female donor with papillary thyroid cancer or a benign thyroid nodule (not recorded which). Some clones in this sample may be carry-over from other donors' samples.

This clone was seen only a few times. This CDR3 is CASSPDSQETQYF. The CDR3 nucleotides read TGTGCCAGCAGCCCGGACAGCCAAGAGACCCAGTACTTC. The chain couples TRBV5-6 to TRBJ2-5; the D gene is possibly TRBD1 (6 bases). Germline V gene data show CDR1 as SGHDT and CDR2 as YYEEEE. CDR3 length equals 13 residues. Between the trimmed V and J ends, which lost 4 bases and 1 base, there was a span of 8 bases.

This clone was detected ten times or more. The rearrangement joins TRBV6-5 to TRBJ2-5, with 10 nucleotides matching TRBD2. From germline, CDR1 is MNHEY and CDR2 SVGAGI. After removal of 0 bases from V and 6 bases from J, the junction contained 4 bases not matched to a gene. The CDR3 is made up of 15 amino acids. CDR3 region: CASSYSTSGKQTQYF. The CDR3 DNA sequence: TGTGCCAGCAGTTACTCAACTAGCGGGAAACAGACCCAGTACTTC.

This clone appeared many times. The genes are TRBV18 and TRBJ2-1; 7 nucleotides line up with TRBD2. Germline assignment: CDR1 KGHSH and CDR2 LQKENI. Trimming cost V 4 bases and J 9 bases; bases outside gene matches: 15. The CDR3 has 16 residues. The CDR3: CASSHLPGTTYSEQFF. The DNA for the CDR3 is TGTGCCAGCTCACACCTCCCCGGGACTACTTACTCTGAGCAGTTCTTC. Using reference TRBV18 and TRBJ2-1 for the parts outside the CDR3, the full variable domain is NAGVMQNPRHLVRRRGQEARLRCSPMKGHSHVYWYRQLPEEGLKFMVYLQKENIIDESGMPKERFSAEFPKEGPSILRIQQVVRGDSAAYFCASSHLPGTTYSEQFFGPGTRLTVL.

Comment on this clone: This may stem from a read error, because a much larger clone lies one nucleotide away. The sample holds other DNA sequences that translate to the same CDR3. This chain connects TRBV19 to TRBJ2-5; D gene unclear. The CDR3 spans 13 residues. Germline V gene data show CDR1 as LNHDA and CDR2 as SQIVND (reference sequence). V was trimmed by 5 bases and J by 5 bases, leaving 12 bases between them. CDR3 DNA: TGTGCCAGTAGTCCCAGGCTGGAGGAGACCCAGTACTTC. It translates to CASSPRLEETQYF.

This clone was picked up a small number of times. A junction boundary mismatches the germline segment, possibly from a read error. The rearrangement joins TRBV6-4 to TRBJ1-6, with D unclear. The CDR3 runs to 15 residues. Germline V gene data show CDR1 as MRHNA and CDR2 as SNTAGT. The CDR3, as DNA: TGTGCCAACAGTTCGAGGATGGGGAGGATTTCACCCCTCCACTTT. Protein sequence: CANSSRMGRISPLHF.

This clone was counted many times. CDR3: CASSWDNEQFF. The CDR3 bases are TGTGCCAGCAGCTGGGACAATGAGCAGTTCTTC. The V and J genes are TRBV9 and TRBJ2-1; D gene uncertain. This CDR3 has 11 amino acids. V was trimmed by 4 bases and J by 5 bases, leaving 4 bases between them. The germline V gene encodes CDR1 SGDLS and CDR2 YYNGEE.

This clone was picked up many times. The J gene is TRBJ1-2, the V gene TRBV9, with TRBD1 matching 8 bases. The CDR3 totals 13 residues. With V trimmed by 1 base and J by 6 bases, 2 bases remained unmatched. Germline CDR1 SGDLS, CDR2 YYNGEE. The CDR3 nucleotides read TGTGCCAGCAGCGTACCGGGACAGGATGGCTACACCTTC. It translates to CASSVPGQDGYTF.

This clone turned up a few times. This CDR3 is missing its conserved last phenylalanine or tryptophan, likely due to a read error. The chain links TRBV28 to TRBJ1-6; TRBD1 is a possible D gene (5 bases). V was cut by 3 bases and J by 6 bases, with 12 bases left in between. CDR1 is MDHEN and CDR2 is SYDVKM in the germline V gene. The CDR3 is made up of 15 amino acids. The CDR3 reads CASSFGTASNSPLHL. CDR3 sequence (DNA): TGTGCCAGCAGTTTTGGGACGGCCTCTAATTCACCCCTCCACCTT.